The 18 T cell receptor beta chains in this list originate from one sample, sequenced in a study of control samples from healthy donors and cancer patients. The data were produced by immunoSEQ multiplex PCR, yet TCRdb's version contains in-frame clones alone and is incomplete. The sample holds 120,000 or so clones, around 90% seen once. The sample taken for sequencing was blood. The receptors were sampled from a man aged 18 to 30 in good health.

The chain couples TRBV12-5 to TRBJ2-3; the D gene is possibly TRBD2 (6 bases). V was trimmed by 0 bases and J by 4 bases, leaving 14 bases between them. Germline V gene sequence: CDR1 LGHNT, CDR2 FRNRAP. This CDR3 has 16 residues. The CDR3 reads CASGLVAGSGPDTQYF. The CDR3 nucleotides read TGTGCTAGTGGTTTGGTCGCCGGGAGCGGGCCAGATACGCAGTATTTT.

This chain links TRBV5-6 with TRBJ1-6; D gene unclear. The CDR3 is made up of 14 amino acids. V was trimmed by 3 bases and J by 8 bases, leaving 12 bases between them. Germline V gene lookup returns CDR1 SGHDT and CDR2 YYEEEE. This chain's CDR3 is CASSSVRSYSPLHF. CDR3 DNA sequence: TGTGCCAGCAGCTCCGTAAGGAGTTATTCACCCCTCCACTTT.

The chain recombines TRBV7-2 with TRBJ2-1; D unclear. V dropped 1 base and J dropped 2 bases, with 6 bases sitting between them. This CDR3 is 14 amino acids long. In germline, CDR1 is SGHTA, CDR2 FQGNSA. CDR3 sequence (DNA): TGTGCCAGCAGCTTAGACTCAGCCTACAATGAGCAGTTCTTC. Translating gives CASSLDSAYNEQFF. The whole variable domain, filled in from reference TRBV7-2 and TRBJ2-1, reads GAGVSQSPSNKVTEKGKDVELRCDPISGHTALYWYRQSLGQGLEFLIYFQGNSAPDKSGLPSDRFSAERTGGSVSTLTIQRTQQEDSAVYLCASSLDSAYNEQFFGPGTRLTVL.

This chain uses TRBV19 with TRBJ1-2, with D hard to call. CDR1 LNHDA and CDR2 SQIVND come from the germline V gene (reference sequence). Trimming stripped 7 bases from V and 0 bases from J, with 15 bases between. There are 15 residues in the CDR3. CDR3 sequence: CASKEQHYSNYGYTF. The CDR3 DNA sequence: TGTGCCAGTAAGGAACAGCACTACTCTAACTATGGCTACACCTTC. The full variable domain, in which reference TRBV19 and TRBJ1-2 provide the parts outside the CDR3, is DGGITQSPKYLFRKEGQNVTLSCEQNLNHDAMYWYRQDPGQGLRLIYYSQIVNDFQKGDIAEGYSVSREKKESFPLTVTSAQKNPTAFYLCASKEQHYSNYGYTFGSGTRLTVV.

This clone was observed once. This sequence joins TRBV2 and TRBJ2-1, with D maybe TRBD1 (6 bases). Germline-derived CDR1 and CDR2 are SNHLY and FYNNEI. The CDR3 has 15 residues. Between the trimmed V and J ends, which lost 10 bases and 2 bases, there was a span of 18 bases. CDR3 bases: TGTGCCACCCGCGACAGGCCGAGGACCTACAATGAGCAGTTCTTC. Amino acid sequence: CATRDRPRTYNEQFF.

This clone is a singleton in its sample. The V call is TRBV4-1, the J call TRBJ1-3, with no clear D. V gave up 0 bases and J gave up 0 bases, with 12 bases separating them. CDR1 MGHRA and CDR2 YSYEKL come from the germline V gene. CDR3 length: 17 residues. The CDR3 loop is CASSQEEWAISGNTIYF. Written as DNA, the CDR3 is TGCGCCAGCAGCCAAGAAGAGTGGGCCATCTCTGGAAACACCATATATTTT.

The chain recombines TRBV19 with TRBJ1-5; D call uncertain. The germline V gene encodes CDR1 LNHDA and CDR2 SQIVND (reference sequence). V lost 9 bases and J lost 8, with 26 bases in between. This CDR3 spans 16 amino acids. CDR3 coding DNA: TGTGCCAGCGACCGAGGGAGCAGGCTGGGTGTGGAGCCCCAGCATTTT. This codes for CASDRGSRLGVEPQHF.

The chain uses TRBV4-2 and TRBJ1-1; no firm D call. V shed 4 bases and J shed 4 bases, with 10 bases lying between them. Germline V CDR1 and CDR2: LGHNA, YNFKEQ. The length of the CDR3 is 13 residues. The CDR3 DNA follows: TGTGCCAGCAGCCCTCAGTCATTCACTGAAGCTTTCTTT. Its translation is CASSPQSFTEAFF.

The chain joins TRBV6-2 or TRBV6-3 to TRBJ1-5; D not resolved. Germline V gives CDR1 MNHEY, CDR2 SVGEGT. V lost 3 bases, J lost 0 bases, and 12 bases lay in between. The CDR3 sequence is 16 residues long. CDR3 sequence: CASSYLADYSNQPQHF. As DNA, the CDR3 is TGTGCCAGCAGTTATTTGGCGGATTATAGCAATCAGCCCCAGCATTTT.

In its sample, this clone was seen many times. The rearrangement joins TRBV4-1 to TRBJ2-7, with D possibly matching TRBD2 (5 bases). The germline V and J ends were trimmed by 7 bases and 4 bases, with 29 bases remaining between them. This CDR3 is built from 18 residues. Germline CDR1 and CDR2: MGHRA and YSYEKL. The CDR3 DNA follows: TGCGCCAGCACCCGAGGACCGATGACTAAGTACCAAGCTTACGAGCAGTACTTC. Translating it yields CASTRGPMTKYQAYEQYF.

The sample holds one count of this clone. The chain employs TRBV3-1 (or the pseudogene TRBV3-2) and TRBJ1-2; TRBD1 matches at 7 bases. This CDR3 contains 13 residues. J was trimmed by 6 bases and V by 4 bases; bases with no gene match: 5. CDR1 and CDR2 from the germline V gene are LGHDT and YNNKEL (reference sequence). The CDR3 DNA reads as TGTGCCAGCAGCCCTGGACAGGTTGATGGCTACACCTTC. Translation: CASSPGQVDGYTF.

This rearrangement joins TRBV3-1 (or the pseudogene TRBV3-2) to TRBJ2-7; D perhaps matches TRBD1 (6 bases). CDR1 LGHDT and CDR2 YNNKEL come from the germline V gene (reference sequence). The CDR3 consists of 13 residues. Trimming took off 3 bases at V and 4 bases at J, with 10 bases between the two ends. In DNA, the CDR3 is TGTGCCAGCAGCCACCGCAGGGGATACGAGCAGTACTTC. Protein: CASSHRRGYEQYF.

CDR3 in DNA: TGTGCCAGTAGTAACAACACCGGGGAGCTGTTTTTT. Encoded protein: CASSNNTGELFF. The chain joins TRBV19 to TRBJ2-2; the D is unclear. In germline, CDR1 is LNHDA, CDR2 SQIVND (reference sequence). The CDR3 loop spans 12 amino acids. With 4 bases removed from V and 2 bases from J, the gap between germline ends came to 2 bases.

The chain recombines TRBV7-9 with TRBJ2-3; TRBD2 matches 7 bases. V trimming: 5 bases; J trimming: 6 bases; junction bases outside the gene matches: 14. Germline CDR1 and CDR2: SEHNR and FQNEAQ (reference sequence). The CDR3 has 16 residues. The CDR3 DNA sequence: TGTGCCAGCAGCATTGATTATGGGAGGGCCGTGGATACGCAGTATTTT. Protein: CASSIDYGRAVDTQYF.

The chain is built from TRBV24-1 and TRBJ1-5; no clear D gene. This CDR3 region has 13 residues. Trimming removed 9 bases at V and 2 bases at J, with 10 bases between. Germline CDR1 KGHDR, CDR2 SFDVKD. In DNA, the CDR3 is TGTGCCACCGGAGACCTGGGCAATCAGCCCCAGCATTTT. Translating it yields CATGDLGNQPQHF.

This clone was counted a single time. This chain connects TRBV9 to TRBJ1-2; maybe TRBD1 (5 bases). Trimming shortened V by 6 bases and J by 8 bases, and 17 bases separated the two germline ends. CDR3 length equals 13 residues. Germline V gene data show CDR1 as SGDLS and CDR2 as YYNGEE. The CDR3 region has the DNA TGTGCCAGCATGGGGCTTGGGGCTCGGGGCTACACCTTC. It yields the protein CASMGLGARGYTF. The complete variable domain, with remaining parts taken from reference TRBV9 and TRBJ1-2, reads DSGVTQTPKHLITATGQRVTLRCSPRSGDLSVYWYQQSLDQGLQFLIQYYNGEERAKGNILERFSAQQFPDLHSELNLSSLELGDSALYFCASMGLGARGYTFGSGTRLTVV.

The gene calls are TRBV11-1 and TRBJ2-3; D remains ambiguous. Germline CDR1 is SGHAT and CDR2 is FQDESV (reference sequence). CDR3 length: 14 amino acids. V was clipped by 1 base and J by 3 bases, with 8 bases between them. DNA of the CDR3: TGTGCCAGCAGCTTAGGGATGGAAACAGATACGCAGTATTTT. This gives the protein CASSLGMETDTQYF.

The CDR3 region is CASSEPAFNQPQHF. The CDR3 bases are TGTGCCAGCAGTGAGCCGGCATTCAATCAGCCCCAGCATTTT. The chain combines TRBV6-4 with TRBJ1-5; D unclear. Trimming stripped 3 bases from V and 3 bases from J, with 9 bases between. Per germline, CDR1 MRHNA and CDR2 SNTAGT. This CDR3 is built from 14 residues.